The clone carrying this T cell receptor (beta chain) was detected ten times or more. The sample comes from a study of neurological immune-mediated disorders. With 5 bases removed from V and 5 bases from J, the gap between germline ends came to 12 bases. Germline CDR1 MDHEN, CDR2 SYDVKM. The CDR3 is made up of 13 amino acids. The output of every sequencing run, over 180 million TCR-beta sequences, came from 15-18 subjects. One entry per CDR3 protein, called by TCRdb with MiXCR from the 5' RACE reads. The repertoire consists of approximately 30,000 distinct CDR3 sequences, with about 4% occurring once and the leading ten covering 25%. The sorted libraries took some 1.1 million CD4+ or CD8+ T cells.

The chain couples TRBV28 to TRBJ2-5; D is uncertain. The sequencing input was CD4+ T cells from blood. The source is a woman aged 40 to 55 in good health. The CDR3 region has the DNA TGTGCCAGCAGTAACCTTTTGGGCGAGACCCAGTACTTC. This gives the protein CASSNLLGETQYF. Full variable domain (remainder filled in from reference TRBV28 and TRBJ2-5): DVKVTQSSRYLVKRTGEKVFLECVQDMDHENMFWYRQDPGLGLRLIYFSYDVKMKEKGDIPEGYSVSREKKERFSLILESASTNQTSMYLCASSNLLGETQYFGPGTRLLVL.